The rows below give T cell receptor beta chains drawn from one sample of a study of blood T cell repertoires in COVID-19. Sequenced by immunoSEQ multiplex PCR; TCRdb stores in-frame clones only, minus some. This sample carries some 140,000 clones, 65% to 80% of them seen once, and the ten largest clones take under 4.5%. The sequenced sample consisted of peripheral blood. The receptor set was obtained from a man between 60 and 70 years old with acute or convalescent COVID-19. CDR3s include the opening cysteine and the closing phenylalanine or tryptophan. Clone size is given for some rows only: seen once, a few or many times, or a class if the clone is expanded.

v_call clone_size cdr3_aa
TRBV18 NA CASSLMTGKNTEAFF
TRBV6-5 NA CASSYGTNPSPLHF
TRBV15 NA CATSRDPVTGNEAFF
TRBV6-2/TRBV6-3 NA CASSYTRSEFGVF
TRBV19 NA CASSIRDTAYNEQFF
TRBV6-1 few CASSEAHGESGNTIYF
TRBV10-3 NA CATRQGLELEAFF
TRBV12-5 few CASGPPGLSYEQYF
TRBV14 few CASSPNTGTGFDYGYTF
TRBV6-6 few CASSYGTDYEQYF
TRBV3-1/TRBV3-2 NA CASSQDRSVGGYTF
TRBV5-5 NA CASSLDTYGYTF
TRBV18 NA CASSSDRYSNQPQHF
TRBV6-2/TRBV6-3 few CASSYGLMAYGYTF
TRBV7-2 NA CASRPSGGTGELFF
TRBV10-3 NA CAISRDRGYGYTF
TRBV15 NA CATSRVAQGTEAFF
TRBV5-4 once CASSLGTGANTGELFF
TRBV19 NA CATSDRGVYNEQFF
TRBV3-1/TRBV3-2 once CASSQSKGGQGGSEQYF
TRBV7-8 NA CASSLVGGTGEQYF
TRBV7-8 NA CASSQTRAEAFF
TRBV21-1 once CASSKFRTGPNTEAFF
TRBV18 NA CASSPLGLAIGDTQYF
TRBV6-5 NA CASSSRQGPNYGYTF
TRBV7-8 NA CASSISGVGSPLHF
TRBV19 NA CASSIKETEAFF
TRBV3-1/TRBV3-2 NA CASSQGGNEQFF
TRBV4-3 NA CASSQDPGTPLHF
TRBV6-2/TRBV6-3 NA CASSYASGQTTGELFF
TRBV19 NA CASSKGGASNEKLFF
TRBV2 NA CASIRLAGELTGELFF
TRBV12-3/TRBV12-4 once CASSRGGELFF
TRBV19 few CASSLGTGNTEAFF
TRBV6-5 NA CASSYSQLVMNTEAFF
TRBV9 NA CASSSRTSGGGIDTQYF
TRBV7-2 NA CASSLALLAGGFF
TRBV2 once CASSTLTSTAGELFF
TRBV19 NA CASSIDFRGGRDTQYF
TRBV7-9 NA CASDRDRTFAEAFF
TRBV7-8 NA CASSDYGNEQFF
TRBV7-2 few CASSLGRSQPQHF
TRBV30 NA CAWNGGYYGYTF
TRBV10-3 few CAIKGTGQSPLHF
TRBV5-4 NA CASSLAGGTSYEQYF
TRBV30 few CAWERGPQGERMNTEAFF
TRBV4-3 NA CASSPAQTVIEQFF
TRBV5-1 NA CASSLMAGGYNEQFF
TRBV4-3 NA CASSQDLSISGNTGELFF
TRBV5-4 NA CASSDEREAYNEQFF
TRBV5-4 NA CASSKGQADGYTF
TRBV9 NA CASTRGPGVADTQYF
TRBV11-2 once CASSLVQGSYEQYF
TRBV28 few CASRLTGRTEAFF
TRBV28 NA CASSLGQGRGATQYF